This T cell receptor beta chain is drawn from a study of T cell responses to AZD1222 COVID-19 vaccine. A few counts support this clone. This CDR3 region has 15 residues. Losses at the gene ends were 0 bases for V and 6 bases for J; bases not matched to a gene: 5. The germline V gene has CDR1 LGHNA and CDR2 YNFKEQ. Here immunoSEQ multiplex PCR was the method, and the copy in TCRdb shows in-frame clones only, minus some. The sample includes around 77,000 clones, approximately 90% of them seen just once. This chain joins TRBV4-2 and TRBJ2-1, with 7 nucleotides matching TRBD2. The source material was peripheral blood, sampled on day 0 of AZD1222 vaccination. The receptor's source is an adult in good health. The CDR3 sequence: CASSQDLAEPNEQFF. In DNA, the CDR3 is TGTGCCAGCAGCCAAGATCTAGCGGAGCCCAATGAGCAGTTCTTC.